These T cell receptor beta chains were read from a single sample in a study of identical twins. Each CDR3 protein is one row after TCRdb ran MiXCR on the 5' RACE reads. The top ten hold 0.48% of the sample, which has 540,000 or so distinct CDR3 sequences, about 20% seen once. These data are also associated with another study on yellow fever vaccine responses in identical twins.

The sequenced material came from CD4+ T cells sorted from blood. These receptors were collected from a woman under 30 in good health. CDR3s include the opening cysteine and the closing phenylalanine or tryptophan. Fields, in order: D gene, V gene, J gene, clone size, CDR3 DNA, CDR3 protein. A D gene is named only where the DNA matches it firmly. Only part of the rows carry a size: once, few, many, or a class if the clone is expanded.

>-|TRBV10-3|TRBJ2-3|-
TGTGCCATCAGTGAGTCGCCGAGGAAGTCTACGCAGTATTTT
CAISESPRKSTQYF
>-|TRBV10-3|TRBJ2-3|few
TGTGCCATCAGTGAGGTGGGGGGTCCCCATTTAGATACGCAGTATTTT
CAISEVGGPHLDTQYF
>TRBD2|TRBV4-2|TRBJ2-1|-
TGTGCCAGCAGCCAAGCGGGGGGACTAGCGGGGGTATACAATGAGCAGTTCTTC
CASSQAGGLAGVYNEQFF
>-|TRBV6-5|TRBJ1-1|-
TGTGCCAGCAGTTACTCTGGACCCAGATGGACTGAAGCTTTCTTT
CASSYSGPRWTEAFF
>-|TRBV20-1|TRBJ2-7|few
TGCAGTGCTACCTCCGGGACCGCAACCTACGAGCAGTACTTC
CSATSGTATYEQYF
>-|TRBV28|TRBJ1-2|-
TGTGCCAGCAGTTTATCGGGGGGCGCGAGATATGGCTACACCTTC
CASSLSGGARYGYTF
>TRBD1|TRBV12-3/TRBV12-4|TRBJ1-1|few
TGTGCCAGCAGTTCCACCACCCCGACAGGGGGCATAACTGAAGCTTTCTTT
CASSSTTPTGGITEAFF
>TRBD2|TRBV12-3/TRBV12-4|TRBJ2-1|-
TGTGCCAGCAGTGTACTAGCGGGAGTTGGGAATGAGCAGTTCTTC
CASSVLAGVGNEQFF
>-|TRBV2|TRBJ2-2|few
TGTGCCTTCAGCTTAATGGACCCATTCGCCAGGAACACCGGGGAGCTGTTTTTT
CAFSLMDPFARNTGELFF
>-|TRBV7-9|TRBJ2-3|-
TGTGCCAGCAAGCAGGGGCCCCCAGATACGCAGTATTTT
CASKQGPPDTQYF
>TRBD2|TRBV13|TRBJ2-1|-
TGTGCCAGCAGCCATATAACGCCGGGACTAGCGGGAGGGGTGAGCTCCTACAATGAGCAGTTCTTC
CASSHITPGLAGGVSSYNEQFF
>TRBD2|TRBV3-1|TRBJ2-1|-
TGTGCCAGCAGCCAAGATACGACTAGCGGATACAATGAGCAGTTCTTC
CASSQDTTSGYNEQFF
>TRBD2|TRBV6-5|TRBJ2-1|-
TGTGCCAGCAGTTCACAGACTAGCGGGAGCTCCTACAATGAGCAGTTCTTC
CASSSQTSGSSYNEQFF
>TRBD2|TRBV4-2|TRBJ2-1|-
TGTGCCAGCAGCCAAGACAAGGTAGCGGGGGGCAATGAGCAGTTCTTC
CASSQDKVAGGNEQFF
>-|TRBV24-1|TRBJ2-3|few
TGTGCCACCAGTGATCCGTCAGGGACCGGGGCGACAGATACGCAGTATTTT
CATSDPSGTGATDTQYF
>TRBD2|TRBV2|TRBJ2-3|-
TGTGCCAGCAGTGAAGTCCTTCCGGCGGGAGGGTCAGATACGCAGTATTTT
CASSEVLPAGGSDTQYF
>-|TRBV2|TRBJ1-4|few
TGTGCCAGCTCGCTCTACAGGGTGTTTAACGAAAAACTGTTTTTT
CASSLYRVFNEKLFF
>-|TRBV5-1|TRBJ2-2|-
TGCGCCAGCAGCTTGGGAACCGGGACACACACCGGGGAGCTGTTTTTT
CASSLGTGTHTGELFF
>TRBD2|TRBV29-1|TRBJ2-2|few
TGCAGCGTTGGATTGGGGGGGATGAACACCGGGGAGCTGTTTTTT
CSVGLGGMNTGELFF
>TRBD2|TRBV3-1|TRBJ2-3|-
TGTGCCAGCAGCCACGCGAGCGGGGCCGATACGCAGTATTTT
CASSHASGADTQYF
>TRBD2|TRBV4-1|TRBJ2-1|-
TGCGCCAGCAGCCAAGCTCGGTCCTTGACTAGCGGGAGGTTGAATGAGCAGTTCTTC
CASSQARSLTSGRLNEQFF
>-|TRBV7-9|TRBJ2-1|many
TGTGCCAGCAGCTTAGCCTGGGACAATGAGCAGTTCTTC
CASSLAWDNEQFF
>-|TRBV7-2|TRBJ2-1|few
TGTGCCAGCAGCTTAGCGGGGGCGGGAGTTGTCAATGAGCAGTTCTTC
CASSLAGAGVVNEQFF
>TRBD1|TRBV9|TRBJ1-1|few
TGTGCCAGCAGCGCCAGGACAGGGGGTTATACTGAAGCTTTCTTT
CASSARTGGYTEAFF